This TCR beta chain was documented in a study of OX40 agonist ivuxolimab in advanced cancers. About the full investigation: Ivuxolimab was an agonistic, fully human IgG2 monoclonal antibody directed against OX40 (CD134), a costimulatory receptor. Prior anti-PD-1, anti-PD-L1 or anti-CTLA-4 therapy was permitted, and about two fifths of dose-escalation patients had received checkpoint inhibitors. The paper reports the monotherapy dose-escalation portion (N of about 47 patients) of the phase I ivuxolimab trial. Among the 50 to 55 dose-escalation patients, approximately 20 had hepatocellular carcinoma, about 15 melanoma, 9 renal cell carcinoma and 9 head and neck cancer. Intravenous ivuxolimab was administered to patients every 2 weeks at six dose levels: 0.01, 0.1, 0.3, 1.5, 3 and 10 mg/kg. The purpose of peripheral TCRbeta sequencing was to test whether ivuxolimab changed TCR sequence diversity and led to clonal T-cell expansion. The dose-escalation cohort was 80% to 90% male with a mean age of about 58 years, ranging from 23 to 79. Partial responses were achieved by three dose-escalation patients, of whom one had hepatocellular carcinoma and two had cutaneous melanoma.

Patients with autoimmune disease history or receiving systemic immunosuppression were excluded from the trial. Peripheral blood for TCR sequencing was drawn from every dose cohort at baseline, at cycle 4 day 1 and at cycle 7 day 1. The samples were taken from a phase I, first-in-human, multicenter, open-label dose-escalation trial of ivuxolimab. Adults with locally advanced or metastatic head and neck squamous cell, hepatocellular, melanoma or renal cell carcinoma were enrolled in the trial. Before TCR sequencing, CD4+ T cells and CD8+ T cells were sorted from peripheral blood as separate populations. Points on this clone: The antigen it recognizes is unknown. Base qualities are not provided; no much larger clone lies one nucleotide away.

Including the terminal cysteine and phenylalanine, the CDR3 comprises 12 residues. The DNA shown is the 36-base CDR3, in frame from base 1. V is pruned by 5 bases and J by 11 bases, leaving 7 bases of the junction without a gene match. The germline V gene gives CDR1 as SGHTA and CDR2 as FQGTGA. For sequencing of the TCRbeta CDR3 region, genomic DNA was extracted from the sorted cells. The immunoSEQ Assay was used for sequencing of TCRbeta CDR3 regions. The clones in this table, taken by TCRdb from immuneACCESS, are in-frame only. Not every clone is retained; where verified, under half of the shortfall comes from an unresolved V gene, and the cause of the rest is unknown. Within this sample are approximately 97,000 clones, with 86% of them counted one time only. Roughly 5% of the sample rests with the top ten. General conclusions and limits of the study: At doses of 0.1 to 3.0 mg/kg, clonal expansion of both CD4+ and CD8+ blood T cells was observed from baseline to week 6. Which antigens the clonally expanded peripheral T cells were specific for was not determined. After ivuxolimab, more expanded clones were found on average in CD8+ T cells than in CD4+ T cells. In the 0.1-3.0 mg/kg groups, partial responders were among the patients with the lowest normalized peripheral clonal expansion, particularly in CD8+ T cells. Low levels of normalized T-cell clonal expansion were also seen in some nonresponding patients.

This TCR was recovered from an adult with an advanced solid tumor such as melanoma, head and neck, liver or kidney cancer. The sample in question was CD4+ or CD8+ T cells sorted from blood, obtained in a trial of the OX40 agonist ivuxolimab. In this chain, TRBV7-3 is recombined with TRBJ1-1, with 8 bases matching TRBD1. The CDR3 reads as follows: CASSMDRAPAFF. The nucleotides are TGTGCCAGCAGCATGGACAGGGCGCCGGCTTTCTTT.